The present T cell receptor beta chain was sequenced within a study of blood T cell repertoires in COVID-19. Across the study: Acute-phase and convalescent COVID-19 samples originated in the United States, Italy and Spain. T cells, B-cell-depleted T cells, or PBMCs supplied cDNA or gDNA.

Original methodology: Cell counts per sample came from amplifying reference gene primers. The data were produced by immunoSEQ multiplex PCR, yet TCRdb's version contains in-frame clones alone and is incomplete. V, J and clone size derive from that table, while D and trimming were established from the DNA sequence. This sample has more than 110,000 clones; approximately 90% occur once, and the top ten carry approximately 11%. There are 15 residues in the CDR3. Trimming took 4 bases from V and 7 from J; bases not matched to a gene: 11. In germline, CDR1 is SQVTM, CDR2 ANQGSEA. This receptor was obtained from an elderly woman with acute or convalescent COVID-19. The chain uses TRBV29-1 and TRBJ2-1, with TRBD2 matching 9 bases. The source material was peripheral blood. The CDR3 nucleotides are TGCAGCGTTGTGAGGCTAGCGGGACGAGATAATGAGCAGTTCTTC. This encodes CSVVRLAGRDNEQFF.